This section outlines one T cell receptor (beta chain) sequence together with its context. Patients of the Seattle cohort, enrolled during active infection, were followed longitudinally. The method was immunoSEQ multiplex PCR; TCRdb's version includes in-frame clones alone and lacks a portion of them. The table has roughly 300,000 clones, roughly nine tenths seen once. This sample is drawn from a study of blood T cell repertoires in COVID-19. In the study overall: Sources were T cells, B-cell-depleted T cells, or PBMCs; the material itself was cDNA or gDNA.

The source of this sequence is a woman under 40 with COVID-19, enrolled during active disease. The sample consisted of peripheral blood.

The CDR3 protein is CASSPIRGDTEAFF. In nucleotides, the CDR3 is TGTGCCAGCAGTCCAATCAGGGGGGACACTGAAGCTTTCTTT. This rearrangement joins TRBV27 to TRBJ1-1; 7 bases map to TRBD1. Germline V lookup: CDR1 MNHEY, CDR2 SMNVEV (reference sequence). V was pared by 5 bases and J by 3 bases, with 6 bases of the junction left unmatched. There are 14 residues in the CDR3.